The rows below give T cell receptor beta chains drawn from one sample of a study of T cells in Graves' hyperthyroidism and ophthalmopathy. TCRdb reprocessed the multiplex PCR reads via MiXCR and lists one record per CDR3 protein. The sample holds about 700,000 distinct CDR3 sequences; around 15% are singletons and the top ten take 10% to 13%. Sample: blood. The receptors come from a woman aged 18-29 years with Graves' hyperthyroidism. Both conserved end residues are trimmed from each CDR3. For some rows the clone size is stated as once, few or many, or as a class when expanded; others skip it.

TRBJ2-4 | once | TRBV4-1 | ASSHLGAGTRGTKNIQY
TRBJ2-3 | . | TRBV7-3 | ASSSTAFGTDTQY
TRBJ2-2 | . | TRBV18 | ASSRNPGLAGVGGELF
TRBJ2-1 | many | TRBV6-1 | ASSRDPKAGNHNEQF
TRBJ2-6 | . | TRBV28 | ASSYTGPGANVLT
TRBJ2-1 | . | TRBV24-1 | ATSDLGRGQEQF
TRBJ2-5 | many | TRBV3-1 | ASSRLGAQETQY
TRBJ2-1 | many | TRBV30 | AWRWAGVLEQF
TRBJ2-7 | few | TRBV7-6 | ASSPTGGGRSEQY
TRBJ2-6 | many | TRBV28 | ASSSLDKANVLT
TRBJ2-7 | . | TRBV10-1 | AGSERTGYYEQY
TRBJ2-2 | few | TRBV7-9 | ASRERQGANTGELF
TRBJ1-4 | many | TRBV20-1 | SARADGNNGKLF
TRBJ2-1 | many | TRBV27 | ASASLGASYNEQF
TRBJ2-1 | many | TRBV10-3 | AISRPSGSTEILYNEQF
TRBJ1-5 | many | TRBV2 | ASSEWGKYQPQH
TRBJ2-4 | . | TRBV6-1 | ASRIGGYRAKNIQY
TRBJ2-3 | many | TRBV6-1 | ASTQGNVQY
TRBJ2-6 | few | TRBV7-9 | ASSFLTGSSGANVLT
TRBJ1-2 | few | TRBV4-1 | ASSQEEDYNYGYT
TRBJ2-6 | few | TRBV12-3/TRBV12-4 | ASNQPGRTHAGANVLT
TRBJ2-7 | many | TRBV18 | ASSPWLAGGENEQY